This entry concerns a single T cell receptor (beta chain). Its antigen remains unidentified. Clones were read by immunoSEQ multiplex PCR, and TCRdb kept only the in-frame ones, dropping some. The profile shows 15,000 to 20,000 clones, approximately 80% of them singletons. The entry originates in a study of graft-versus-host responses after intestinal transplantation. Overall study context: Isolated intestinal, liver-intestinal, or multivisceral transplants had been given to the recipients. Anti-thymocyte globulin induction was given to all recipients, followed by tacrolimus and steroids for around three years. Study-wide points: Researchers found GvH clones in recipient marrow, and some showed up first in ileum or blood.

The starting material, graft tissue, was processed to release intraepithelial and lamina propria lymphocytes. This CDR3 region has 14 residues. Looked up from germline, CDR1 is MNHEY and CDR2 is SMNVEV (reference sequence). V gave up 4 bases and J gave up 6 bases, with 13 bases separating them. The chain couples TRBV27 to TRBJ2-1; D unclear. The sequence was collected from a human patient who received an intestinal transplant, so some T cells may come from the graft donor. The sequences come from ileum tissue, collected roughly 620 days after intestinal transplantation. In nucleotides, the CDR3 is TGTGCCAGCAGTTCCGCCTCTTCTGTCAATGAGCAGTTCTTC. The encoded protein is CASSSASSVNEQFF.